This T cell receptor beta chain was recovered during a study of CD8+ T cells in alopecia areata. Study findings and constraints: Lesional scalp exceeded normal scalp in clonality, especially in alopecia totalis/universalis. The study also sequences resident alphabeta T cells of normal skin in scalp samples.

A note on this clone: Its antigen remains unknown. Mouse gene names apply. The read ends 4 residues before the CDR3 terminus; that terminus is restored from the germline J gene.

Extraction of RNA preceded its reverse transcription into cDNA, which served as the sequencing template. Generated by immunoSEQ multiplex PCR, the TCRdb table keeps only in-frame clones and is missing some. The sample yields more than 90,000 clones, without any singletons. CDR1 is NNHDY and CDR2 is SYVADS in the germline V gene. The V and J ends lost 1 base and 1 base, in that order; junction bases with no gene match: 5. The CDR3 loop spans 17 amino acids. The sequence came from a C3H/HeJ mouse with alopecia areata. The mouse line has the MHC haplotype H2-k. Sequencing input: lesional skin. J is TRBJ2-3 and V is TRBV13-3; 11 nucleotides agree with TRBD2. The part of the CDR3 DNA that was read is TGTGCCAGCAGTGATTGGACTGGGGGGTTTGGTGCAGAA. Encoded protein: CASSDWTGGFGAE. The whole CDR3 protein is CASSDWTGGFGAETLYF.